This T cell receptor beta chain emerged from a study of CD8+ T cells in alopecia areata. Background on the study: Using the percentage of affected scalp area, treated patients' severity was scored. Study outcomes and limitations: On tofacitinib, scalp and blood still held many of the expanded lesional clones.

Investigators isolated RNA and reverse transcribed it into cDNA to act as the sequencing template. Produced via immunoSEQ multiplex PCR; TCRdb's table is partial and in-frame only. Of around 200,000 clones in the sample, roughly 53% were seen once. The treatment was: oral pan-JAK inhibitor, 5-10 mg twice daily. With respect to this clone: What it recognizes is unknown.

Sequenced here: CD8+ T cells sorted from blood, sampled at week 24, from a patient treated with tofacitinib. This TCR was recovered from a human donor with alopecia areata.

The CDR3 loop reads CASGGTVNTEAFF. CDR3 nucleotide sequence: TGTGCCAGCGGGGGAACGGTGAACACTGAAGCTTTCTTT. The chain joins TRBV7-9 to TRBJ1-1; D possibly corresponds to TRBD1 (5 bases). Deletions cut 8 bases from V and 0 bases from J, with 10 bases between. Germline V lookup: CDR1 SEHNR, CDR2 FQNEAQ (reference sequence). This CDR3 region has 13 residues.